This T cell receptor (beta chain) appears in the sequencing data of a study of T cells in Graves' hyperthyroidism and ophthalmopathy. Background on the study: Peripheral blood was taken when the disease was first diagnosed, before any treatment began.

This clonotype was seen a single time. Being one base from a much bigger clone, this may be a read error. TCR beta CDR3 sequences were amplified from RNA transcripts. With the HTBI primer set, the TCR CDR3 went through a first round of RT-PCR. TCRdb recomputed calls from the multiplex PCR reads with MiXCR, one row per CDR3 protein. Among around 280,000 distinct CDR3 sequences listed, roughly 13% were seen once. This CDR3 spans 15 amino acids. Germline trimming cut 11 bases from V and 0 bases from J; bases unmatched to any gene: 11. CDR1 MNHNS and CDR2 SASEGT come from the germline V gene. The chain combines TRBV6-1 with TRBJ2-5; 8 positions match TRBD2. This receptor was identified in a woman between 40 and 50 years old with Graves' hyperthyroidism. The sequenced sample was blood. The CDR3 loop is CAGSIAGGDQETQYF. The CDR3 DNA follows: TGTGCCGGCTCGATTGCGGGAGGCGACCAAGAGACCCAGTACTTC.